Shown below are 15 T cell receptor beta chains from a single sample sequenced in a study of T cells after yellow fever vaccination. TCRdb re-derived calls from the 5' RACE reads in MiXCR, one entry per CDR3 protein. This sample has some 300,000 distinct CDR3 sequences, with approximately 10% found just once. The starting material was CD4+ T cells sorted from PBMCs, obtained 5 days after the yellow fever booster vaccination. The receptors come from a young man who received the YFV17D yellow fever vaccine.

This rearrangement joins TRBV7-2 to TRBJ2-3, with D tentatively TRBD1 (5 bases). This CDR3 has 15 residues. V was clipped by 5 bases and J by 2 bases, with 14 bases between them. Looked up from germline, CDR1 is SGHTA and CDR2 is FQGNSA. The CDR3 nucleotides are TGTGCCAGCAGCGTTAGTTCAGGGCCCACAGATACGCAGTATTTT. Amino acids: CASSVSSGPTDTQYF.

This sequence joins TRBV2 and TRBJ1-5; D is unclear. The germline V gene has CDR1 SNHLY and CDR2 FYNNEI. CDR3 length: 13 residues. V was shortened by 6 bases and J by 4 bases, with 10 bases between the two germline ends. CDR3 protein: CASSSTWNQPQHF. In DNA, the CDR3 is TGTGCCAGCAGCTCTACTTGGAATCAGCCCCAGCATTTT.

This clonotype has more than one count but fewer than ten. The V gene is TRBV7-9, the J gene TRBJ1-1; 8 bases agree with TRBD1. The CDR3 length is 15 residues. Germline V CDR1 and CDR2: SEHNR, FQNEAQ (reference sequence). The ends lost 4 bases at V and 6 bases at J; junction bases unmatched: 10. CDR3 amino acids: CASSSTENRGAEAFF. CDR3 DNA sequence: TGTGCCAGCAGCTCAACCGAGAACAGGGGGGCTGAAGCTTTCTTT. The full variable domain, completed using reference TRBV7-9 and TRBJ1-1, is DTGVSQNPRHKITKRGQNVTFRCDPISEHNRLYWYRQTLGQGPEFLTYFQNEAQLEKSRLLSDRFSAERPKGSFSTLEIQRTEQGDSAMYLCASSSTENRGAEAFFGQGTRLTVV.

This clonotype was picked up a small number of times. This chain links TRBV5-1 with TRBJ2-3; D may be TRBD2 (5 bases). This CDR3 is built from 14 residues. V was clipped by 7 bases and J by 1 base, with 13 bases between them. From germline, CDR1 is SGHRS and CDR2 YFSETQ. The CDR3 sequence is CASRRDLGTDTQYF. As DNA, the CDR3 is TGCGCCAGCCGCCGGGATTTGGGCACAGATACGCAGTATTTT.

The chain is built from TRBV19 and TRBJ2-7, with D tentatively TRBD1 (5 bases). The germline CDR1 and CDR2 sequences are LNHDA and SQIVND (reference sequence). The CDR3 consists of 14 residues. Trimming stripped 3 bases from V and 2 bases from J, with 11 bases between. The DNA of the CDR3 is TGTGCCAGTAGTATGGGGCAGGTTGCCTACGAGCAGTACTTC. Translated, it gives CASSMGQVAYEQYF.

V and J are TRBV5-1 and TRBJ2-7; the D is unclear. The CDR3 loop spans 13 amino acids. V lost 2 bases and J 0 bases, leaving 6 bases between the germline ends. Germline CDR1 SGHRS, CDR2 YFSETQ. The CDR3 nucleotides read TGCGCCAGCAGCTTCGACGTCTCCTACGAGCAGTACTTC. Residues: CASSFDVSYEQYF.

V and J are TRBV6-2 or TRBV6-3 and TRBJ2-5; 10 nucleotides align to TRBD1. The CDR3 totals 15 residues. The junction had 8 bases not matched to a gene; V was cut back by 7 bases and J by 3 bases. Looked up from germline, CDR1 is MNHEY and CDR2 is SVGEGT. The CDR3: CASTLETGGEETQYF. In DNA form, the CDR3 reads TGTGCCAGCACTCTAGAGACAGGGGGCGAAGAGACCCAGTACTTC.

The chain has TRBV28 and TRBJ2-7, with 8 bases lining up with TRBD1. With V trimmed by 8 bases and J by 0 bases, 3 bases remained unmatched. The CDR3 contains 13 residues. The germline CDR1 and CDR2 sequences are MDHEN and SYDVKM. CDR3 loop: CASLQGDSYEQYF. The CDR3 bases are TGTGCCAGCCTACAGGGGGACTCCTACGAGCAGTACTTC.

This clonotype has at least ten counts. The chain uses TRBV7-9 and TRBJ2-2; D uncertain. Germline values: CDR1 SEHNR, CDR2 FQNEAQ (reference sequence). The CDR3 has 14 residues. V was trimmed by 5 bases and J by 7 bases, leaving 14 bases between them. The CDR3 DNA sequence: TGTGCCAGCAGCCTATTGACGCTCTTCGGGGAGCTGTTTTTT. As protein: CASSLLTLFGELFF.

This clonotype was observed at least ten times. This chain uses TRBV3-1 with TRBJ2-3, with a weak D call TRBD2 (7 bases). Deletions cut 1 base from V and 4 bases from J, with 12 bases between. Germline V gene data show CDR1 as LGHDT and CDR2 as YNNKEL (reference sequence). The CDR3 sequence is 15 residues long. This chain's CDR3 is CASSQGGGPSDTQYF. CDR3 coding DNA: TGTGCCAGCAGCCAAGGCGGGGGCCCATCAGATACGCAGTATTTT.

This CDR3 is CASSFPTGSSNTEAFF. The CDR3 DNA reads TGCGCCAGCAGCTTTCCGACAGGGAGTAGTAACACTGAAGCTTTCTTT. The chain joins TRBV5-1 to TRBJ1-1; TRBD1 matches at 7 bases. Unmatched junction bases numbered 9, after V lost 2 bases and J lost 2 bases. Germline CDR1 SGHRS, CDR2 YFSETQ. CDR3 size: 16 residues.

This chain links TRBV6-1 with TRBJ2-7, with D possibly called TRBD1 or TRBD2 (9 bases each). CDR3 length equals 15 residues. The germline gives CDR1 MNHNS, CDR2 SASEGT. V shed 3 bases and J shed 7 bases, with 19 bases lying between them. In DNA form, the CDR3 reads TGTGCCAGCAGTGAGCGGGGGGGACAGGGCCGGGAGCAGTACGTC. This codes for CASSERGGQGREQYV.

This clonotype was detected ten times or more. This sequence joins TRBV5-1 and TRBJ2-3; TRBD1 is a possible D gene (5 bases). The CDR3 runs 11 residues. With 1 base removed from V and 9 bases from J, the gap between germline ends came to 6 bases. CDR1 and CDR2 from the germline V gene are SGHRS and YFSETQ. The CDR3 spells CASSLKGTQYF. The CDR3 region has the DNA TGCGCCAGCAGCTTGAAGGGGACGCAGTATTTT.

This clonotype showed up many times. The chain links TRBV19 to TRBJ2-2; TRBD2 might be the D (6 bases). V was trimmed by 7 bases and J by 4 bases, leaving 16 bases between them. The germline V gene has CDR1 LNHDA and CDR2 SQIVND (reference sequence). The length of the CDR3 is 15 residues. CDR3 loop: CASNQRDFVTGELFF. CDR3 nucleotides: TGTGCCAGTAATCAAAGGGACTTTGTCACCGGGGAGCTGTTTTTT.

This clonotype was counted ten times or more. This chain links TRBV7-2 with TRBJ1-1; D unclear. The CDR3 sequence is 13 residues long. Germline CDR1 reads SGHTA; CDR2 reads FQGNSA. V was pared by 3 bases and J by 4 bases, with 9 bases between. The CDR3 sequence is CASSFGTATEAFF. In nucleotides, the CDR3 is TGTGCCAGCAGCTTCGGTACCGCCACTGAAGCTTTCTTT.